This paragraph covers one T cell receptor beta chain sequence. These data originate in a study of cytotoxic CD8 clonotypes in ibrutinib-treated CLL. Study-wide background: The study included roughly 10 relapsed/refractory and roughly 15 treatment-naive patients; roughly 17 had IGHV unmutated disease.

V was cut by 2 bases and J by 8 bases, with 9 bases left in between. CDR3 length: 12 residues. Germline CDR1 reads MNHNY; CDR2 reads SVGAGI (reference sequence). Using immunoSEQ multiplex PCR, the repertoire was profiled, and TCRdb retains in-frame clones only, with some absent. The data contain fewer than 400,000 clones, over 60% of them singletons. The sample was PBMCs, taken after 36 months of ibrutinib treatment. This chain connects TRBV6-6 to TRBJ1-2; tentative D call: TRBD1 (5 bases). The TCR originated in a human donor with chronic lymphocytic leukemia. This CDR3 is CASSYGAEGYTF. The CDR3 coding sequence is TGTGCCAGCAGTTACGGGGCTGAGGGCTACACCTTC.